The next 25 T cell receptor beta chains were all read from a single sample in a study of shared clonotypes between healthy human individuals. Generated by immunoSEQ multiplex PCR, the TCRdb table keeps only in-frame clones and is missing some. The repertoire includes around 1.4 million clones, around 98.5% of them detected once, and around 0.38% sits in the top ten. The sequenced sample was naive CD4+ T cells sorted from blood. Subset: CD45RA+ positively selected. The receptors were gathered from a man aged 25-40 years in good health.

Turning to this clone: Other nucleotide sequences in the sample specify the same CDR3. The chain has TRBV6-6 and TRBJ2-7, with a possible D match to TRBD1 (5 bases). The CDR3 contains 12 residues. Trimming shortened V by 6 bases and J by 1 base, and 7 bases separated the two germline ends. The V gene's germline CDR1 is MNHNY and CDR2 SVGAGI (reference sequence). The CDR3 coding sequence is TGTGCCAGCAGGCAGGGTTCCTACGAGCAGTACTTC. It is translated as CASRQGSYEQYF.

The rearrangement links TRBV9 to TRBJ2-2; D is perhaps TRBD2 (5 bases). The V gene's germline CDR1 is SGDLS and CDR2 YYNGEE. This CDR3 spans 15 amino acids. Trimming removed 4 bases from V and 1 base from J, with 11 bases in between. The CDR3 sequence: CASSSLSGNTGELFF. The CDR3 DNA reads as TGTGCCAGCAGCTCCCTAAGCGGGAACACCGGGGAGCTGTTTTTT. Complete variable domain (other parts from reference TRBV9 and TRBJ2-2): DSGVTQTPKHLITATGQRVTLRCSPRSGDLSVYWYQQSLDQGLQFLIQYYNGEERAKGNILERFSAQQFPDLHSELNLSSLELGDSALYFCASSSLSGNTGELFFGEGSRLTVL.

V is TRBV28 and J is TRBJ1-5, with 9 positions matching TRBD1. This CDR3 contains 15 residues. CDR1 and CDR2 from the germline V gene are MDHEN and SYDVKM. V shed 2 bases, J shed 11 bases, and the junction held 10 bases outside the gene matches. The CDR3: CASSLPSGQGAAQHF. The CDR3 bases are TGTGCCAGCAGTTTACCCTCGGGACAGGGTGCGGCCCAGCATTTT.

This chain links TRBV5-1 with TRBJ1-2; tentative D call: TRBD1 (5 bases). The V and J ends lost 4 bases and 2 bases respectively, with 6 bases between them. CDR1 is SGHRS, CDR2 YFSETQ, per germline. The CDR3 is made up of 12 amino acids. The CDR3 loop reads CASSGGNYGYTF. The CDR3, as DNA: TGCGCCAGCAGCGGGGGAAACTATGGCTACACCTTC.

The chain has TRBV16 and TRBJ2-7; D call uncertain. CDR3 length equals 14 residues. Germline V gene lookup returns CDR1 KGHSY and CDR2 FQNENV. Trimming cost V 0 bases and J 3 bases, with 9 bases left between them. DNA of the CDR3: TGTGCCAGCAGCCAATCCGGTCCAGACTACGAGCAGTACTTC. This encodes CASSQSGPDYEQYF.

This chain joins TRBV6-5 and TRBJ2-1, with 7 bases matching TRBD1. Germline V lookup: CDR1 MNHEY, CDR2 SVGAGI. This CDR3 region has 14 residues. The J segment lost 6 bases and the V segment lost 6 bases, leaving 8 bases of the junction unmatched. The CDR3 nucleotides read TGTGCCAGCAGGGGGACAGTGGTAATCAATGAGCAGTTCTTC. Translation gives CASRGTVVINEQFF.

V gene TRBV18 combines with J gene TRBJ2-5, with a weak D call TRBD2 (6 bases). The CDR3 length is 13 residues. Trimming cost V 3 bases and J 5 bases, with 10 bases left between them. The V gene's germline CDR1 is KGHSH and CDR2 LQKENI. The CDR3 region has the DNA TGTGCCAGCTCACCCACTAGCTATGAGACCCAGTACTTC. Translating it yields CASSPTSYETQYF.

The chain combines TRBV19 with TRBJ2-2, with 7 nucleotides matching TRBD2. This CDR3 region has 15 residues. V shed 8 bases, J shed 1 base, and the junction held 7 bases outside the gene matches. Looked up from germline, CDR1 is LNHDA and CDR2 is SQIVND (reference sequence). CDR3 DNA: TGTGCCAGTGGCCCTAGCGGCTGGAACACCGGGGAGCTGTTTTTT. It encodes CASGPSGWNTGELFF.

CDR3 in amino acids: CASSTRLAGRTYEQYF. The DNA of the CDR3 is TGTGCCAGTAGTACGAGACTAGCGGGGAGAACCTACGAGCAGTACTTC. This chain links TRBV19 with TRBJ2-7; TRBD2 matches 11 bases. CDR1 is LNHDA and CDR2 is SQIVND in the germline V gene (reference sequence). There are 16 residues in the CDR3. V trimming: 4 bases; J trimming: 2 bases; junction bases outside the gene matches: 7.

The chain employs TRBV14 and TRBJ2-1, with TRBD1 as a possible D gene (6 bases). Trimming stripped 4 bases from V and 9 bases from J, with 19 bases between. This CDR3 has 15 residues. Germline CDR1 and CDR2: SGHDN and FVKESK. CDR3 sequence reads: CASSRVDRFLSEQFF. In nucleotides, the CDR3 is TGTGCCAGCAGCCGAGTAGACAGGTTTCTAAGTGAGCAGTTCTTC. Full variable domain (outside the CDR3, taken from reference TRBV14 and TRBJ2-1): EAGVTQFPSHSVIEKGQTVTLRCDPISGHDNLYWYRRVMGKEIKFLLHFVKESKQDESGMPNNRFLAERTGGTYSTLKVQPAELEDSGVYFCASSRVDRFLSEQFFGPGTRLTVL.

CDR3 DNA sequence: TGTGCCAGCAGCGACAGGGAACTGACAGATACGCAGTATTTT. Protein sequence: CASSDRELTDTQYF. The rearrangement uses TRBV7-6 and TRBJ2-3; 7 positions agree with TRBD1. V gave up 5 bases and J gave up 3 bases; unmatched junction bases: 5. CDR1 SGHVS and CDR2 FNYEAQ come from the germline V gene. This CDR3 is built from 14 residues.

The chain joins TRBV18 to TRBJ1-4; D ambiguous. The germline V gene encodes CDR1 KGHSH and CDR2 LQKENI. This CDR3 spans 13 amino acids. Trimming removed 4 bases from V and 5 bases from J, with 8 bases in between. The CDR3 here is CASSLKQNEKLFF. In DNA, the CDR3 is TGTGCCAGCTCACTGAAGCAGAATGAAAAACTGTTTTTT.

Concerning this clone: Additional DNA sequences in this sample encode the identical CDR3. The V and J genes are TRBV19 and TRBJ2-7; 7 nucleotides match TRBD1. There are 14 residues in the CDR3. The germline V gene encodes CDR1 LNHDA and CDR2 SQIVND (reference sequence). With 4 bases clipped from V and 0 bases from J, the junction kept 3 bases outside the gene matches. CDR3 nucleotide sequence: TGTGCCAGTAGTACCCCAGGGGGCTCCTACGAGCAGTACTTC. This sequence encodes CASSTPGGSYEQYF.

The chain combines TRBV6-1 with TRBJ1-1, with D unresolved. V was cut by 4 bases and J by 0 bases, with 6 bases left in between. The CDR3 spans 13 residues. Germline V gene data show CDR1 as MNHNS and CDR2 as SASEGT. DNA for the CDR3: TGTGCCAGCAGTGCCGAGCTGAACACTGAAGCTTTCTTT. Protein: CASSAELNTEAFF.

In this sample, this clone turned up once. V and J are TRBV27 and TRBJ2-7, with D unresolved. V was clipped by 1 base and J by 5 bases, with 12 bases between them. The germline CDR1 and CDR2 sequences are MNHEY and SMNVEV (reference sequence). The CDR3 runs 14 residues. The CDR3 is CASSLWATHHEQYF. The DNA of the CDR3 is TGTGCCAGCAGTTTATGGGCGACTCACCACGAGCAGTACTTC.

This clone was seen a single time. CDR3 residues: CASVTGGTGELFF. In DNA form, the CDR3 reads TGTGCCAGTGTCACAGGAGGCACCGGGGAGCTGTTTTTT. V usage is TRBV19 and J usage is TRBJ2-2; D is perhaps TRBD1 or TRBD2 (5 bases each). Trimming cost V 8 bases and J 4 bases, with 11 bases left between them. The CDR3 is 13 residues long. Germline CDR1 reads LNHDA; CDR2 reads SQIVND (reference sequence).

V and J are TRBV25-1 and TRBJ2-1; D not resolved. This CDR3 is 13 amino acids long. CDR1 is MGHDK and CDR2 is SYGVNS in the germline V gene. Trimming took 7 bases from V and 8 from J, leaving 15 bases between them. The CDR3 sequence: CASMAVGYHEQFF. CDR3 nucleotides: TGTGCCAGCATGGCCGTAGGGTACCATGAGCAGTTCTTC.

The genes are TRBV20-1 and TRBJ2-5, with 12 bases lining up with TRBD2. Germline V lookup: CDR1 DFQATT, CDR2 SNEGSKA (reference sequence). The CDR3 length is 11 residues. The V segment lost 1 base and the J segment 14 bases; nucleotides outside the gene matches: 2. Here the CDR3 DNA reads TGCAGTGCTAGAGGACTAGCGGGGGATTACTTC. Residues: CSARGLAGDYF.

This rearrangement joins TRBV18 to TRBJ1-1; D is undetermined. Germline CDR1 and CDR2: KGHSH and LQKENI. V gave up 2 bases and J gave up 7 bases, with 8 bases separating them. The CDR3 covers 12 residues. CDR3 region: CASSPKTGEAFF. CDR3 sequence (DNA): TGTGCCAGCTCACCAAAAACGGGTGAAGCTTTCTTT.

The rearrangement links TRBV7-7 to TRBJ2-3; TRBD2 agrees at 8 bases. Germline values: CDR1 SSHAT, CDR2 FNYEAQ (reference sequence). This CDR3 spans 14 amino acids. V lost 5 bases, J lost 5 bases, and 6 bases stayed unmatched. For the CDR3, the DNA is TGTGCCAGCAGCGTGAGCGGGAGACTAGATACGCAGTATTTT. Its protein product is CASSVSGRLDTQYF.

About this clone itself: Other DNA variants within this sample encode the same CDR3. The chain carries TRBV7-2 and TRBJ2-7, with TRBD2 matching 12 bases. CDR1 is SGHTA, CDR2 FQGNSA, per germline. V gave up 6 bases and J gave up 4 bases; unmatched junction bases: 7. The CDR3 sequence is 15 residues long. CDR3 sequence reads: CASSLRLAGGYEQYF. The CDR3 coding sequence is TGTGCCAGCAGTCTCCGCCTAGCGGGAGGGTACGAGCAGTACTTC.

This clone occurred once. The V and J genes are TRBV25-1 and TRBJ1-2; D is unclear. Germline CDR1 MGHDK, CDR2 SYGVNS. The CDR3 consists of 13 residues. V was clipped by 3 bases and J by 3 bases, with 8 bases between them. As DNA, the CDR3 is TGTGCCAGCAGTGAGCTTGGGGACTATGGCTACACCTTC. Translated, it gives CASSELGDYGYTF.

The chain carries TRBV7-9 and TRBJ2-7; 8 bases fit TRBD2. J was trimmed by 5 bases and V by 7 bases; bases with no gene match: 19. The CDR3 is 17 residues long. Looked up from germline, CDR1 is SEHNR and CDR2 is FQNEAQ (reference sequence). The CDR3 spells CASTSNAAGGGADEQYF. The CDR3 region has the DNA TGTGCCAGCACCTCAAACGCGGCGGGAGGAGGAGCTGACGAGCAGTACTTC.

V and J are TRBV6-1 and TRBJ1-1; D remains ambiguous. This CDR3 comprises 14 residues. Germline V gives CDR1 MNHNS, CDR2 SASEGT. V was trimmed by 2 bases and J by 4 bases, leaving 11 bases between them. The DNA of the CDR3 is TGTGCCAGCAGTGAAAGCTGGGGAACCACTGAAGCTTTCTTT. It yields the protein CASSESWGTTEAFF.

The rearrangement links TRBV29-1 to TRBJ2-6; D may be TRBD1 (5 bases). V dropped 3 bases and J dropped 4 bases, with 13 bases sitting between them. Germline V CDR1 and CDR2: SQVTM, ANQGSEA. This CDR3 has 15 residues. The CDR3, as DNA: TGCAGCGTTGAGGTTGGGGCGTCCGGGGCCAACGTCCTGACTTTC. Residues: CSVEVGASGANVLTF.